This T cell receptor (beta chain) emerged from a study of shared clonotypes between healthy human individuals. Method: immunoSEQ multiplex PCR; TCRdb's copy keeps in-frame clones and lacks some. The repertoire consists of about 2,200,000 clones, with approximately 94% occurring once and the leading ten covering approximately 1.7%. CDR3 length: 14 residues. Trimming removed 5 bases at V and 2 bases at J, with 12 bases between. Germline CDR1 and CDR2: SGHVS and FQNEAQ. Study conclusions and caveats: Rarefaction curves obtained for sorted subsets showed sequencing incomplete despite large depth. It was anticipated that sequencing depth would influence how many clonotypes donors shared. Sample collection involved blood only; tissue repertoires are likely different.

The naive CD8 fraction comprised CD45RO-negative cells positively selected for CCR7 and excluded terminally differentiated effector memory CD45RA+ cells. There were only Caucasian adults among the donors, and all lived in Nashville, Tennessee. As to this clone: The antigen remains unidentified.

V gene TRBV7-8 combines with J gene TRBJ1-2; no clear D gene. Sample: naive CD8+ T cells from PBMCs. The receptor comes from a man younger than 30 in good health. Some clones in this sample may be carry-over from other donors' samples. The CDR3 region is CASSRPYPNYGYTF. The CDR3 DNA is TGTGCCAGCAGCAGGCCTTACCCAAACTATGGCTACACCTTC.